This TCR beta chain was profiled in a study of spatial heterogeneity in lung cancer. Turning to the study itself: Compared with alpha-chain sequences, beta-chain sequences were consistently detected in greater numbers. In raw reads, more than eight appearances on average were recorded for each unique TCR and UMI combination. Points from the study as a whole: Tumor TCRs that were ubiquitous and expanded showed up in blood more at resection than follow-up.

Ten or more counts support this clonotype. Its target is not known. The CDR3 is made up of 12 amino acids. CDR1 is DFQATT and CDR2 is SNEGSKA in the germline V gene (reference sequence). V dropped 8 bases and J dropped 7; count of bases not matched to a gene: 6. Stated time point: sample taken at primary tumor resection. The input material, whole RNA from tumor, nontumor lung or frozen PBMC, was sequenced unsorted. Every individual TCR cDNA molecule carried its own unique molecular identifier, which allowed correction of PCR and sequencing errors. One entry per CDR3 protein results from TCRdb running MiXCR on the 5' RACE reads. The table shows around 87,000 distinct CDR3 sequences, with 12% occurring only once.

The sequence came from a male donor with early-stage non-small cell lung cancer. This rearrangement joins TRBV20-1 to TRBJ1-5, with 9 bases matching TRBD1. The material was PBMCs, obtained at surgery. The CDR3 DNA sequence: TGCAGTTGGCGGACAGGGGTCCAGCCCCAGCATTTT. Translation: CSWRTGVQPQHF.